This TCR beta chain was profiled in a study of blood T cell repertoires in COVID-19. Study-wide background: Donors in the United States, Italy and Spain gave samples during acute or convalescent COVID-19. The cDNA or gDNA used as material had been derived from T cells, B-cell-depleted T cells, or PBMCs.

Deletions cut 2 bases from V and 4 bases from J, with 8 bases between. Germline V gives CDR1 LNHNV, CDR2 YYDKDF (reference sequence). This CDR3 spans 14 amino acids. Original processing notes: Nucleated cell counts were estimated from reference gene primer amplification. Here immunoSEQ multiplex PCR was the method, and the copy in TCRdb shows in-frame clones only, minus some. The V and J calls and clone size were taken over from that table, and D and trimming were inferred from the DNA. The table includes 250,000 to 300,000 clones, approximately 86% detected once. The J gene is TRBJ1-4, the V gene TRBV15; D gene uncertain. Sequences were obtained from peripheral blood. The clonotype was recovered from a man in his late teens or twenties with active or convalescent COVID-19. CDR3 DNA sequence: TGTGCCACCAGCAGACCCGGTGGTAATGAAAAACTGTTTTTT. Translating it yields CATSRPGGNEKLFF.